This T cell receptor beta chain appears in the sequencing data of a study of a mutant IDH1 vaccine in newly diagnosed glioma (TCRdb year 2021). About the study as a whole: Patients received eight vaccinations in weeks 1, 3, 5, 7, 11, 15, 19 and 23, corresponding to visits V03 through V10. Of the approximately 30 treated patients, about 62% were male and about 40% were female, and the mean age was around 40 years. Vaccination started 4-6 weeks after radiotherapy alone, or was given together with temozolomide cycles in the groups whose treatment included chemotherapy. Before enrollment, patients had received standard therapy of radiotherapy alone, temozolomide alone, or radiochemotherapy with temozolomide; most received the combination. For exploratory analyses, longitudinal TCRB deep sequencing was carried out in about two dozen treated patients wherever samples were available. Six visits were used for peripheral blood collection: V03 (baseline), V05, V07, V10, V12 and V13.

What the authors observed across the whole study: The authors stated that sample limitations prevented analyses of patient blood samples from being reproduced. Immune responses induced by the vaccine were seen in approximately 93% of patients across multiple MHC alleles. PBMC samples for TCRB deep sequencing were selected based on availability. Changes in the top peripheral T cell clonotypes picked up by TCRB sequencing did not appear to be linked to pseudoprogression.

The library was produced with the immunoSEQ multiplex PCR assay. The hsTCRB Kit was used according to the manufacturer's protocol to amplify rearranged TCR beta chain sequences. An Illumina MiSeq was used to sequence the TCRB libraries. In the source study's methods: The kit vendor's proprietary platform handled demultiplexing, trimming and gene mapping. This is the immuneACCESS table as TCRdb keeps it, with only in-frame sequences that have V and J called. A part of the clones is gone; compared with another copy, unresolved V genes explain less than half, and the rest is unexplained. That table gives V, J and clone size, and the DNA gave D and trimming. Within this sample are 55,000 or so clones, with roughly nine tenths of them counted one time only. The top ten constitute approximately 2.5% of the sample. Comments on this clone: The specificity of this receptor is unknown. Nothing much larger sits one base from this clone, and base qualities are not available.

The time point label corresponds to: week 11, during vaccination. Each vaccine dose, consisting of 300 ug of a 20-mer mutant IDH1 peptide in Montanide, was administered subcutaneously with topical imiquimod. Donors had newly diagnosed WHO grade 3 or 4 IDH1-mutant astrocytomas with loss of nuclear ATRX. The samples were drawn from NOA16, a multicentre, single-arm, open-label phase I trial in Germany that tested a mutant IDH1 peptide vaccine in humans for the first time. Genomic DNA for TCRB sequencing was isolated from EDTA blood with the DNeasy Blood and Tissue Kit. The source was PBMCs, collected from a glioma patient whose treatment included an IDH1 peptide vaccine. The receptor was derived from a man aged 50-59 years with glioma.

This receptor carries the CDR3 CASSELAESYGYTF. In nucleotide form, the sequence is TGTGCCAGCAGTGAATTAGCAGAGTCCTATGGCTACACCTTC. The sequence links TRBV2 to TRBJ1-2; no D gene call is confident. Via the germline V gene, CDR1 is SNHLY and CDR2 FYNNEI. Trimming removed 2 bases from V and 4 bases from J, leaving 11 bases between the germline ends. The cysteine opens and the phenylalanine closes a CDR3 of 14 amino acids. Only the CDR3 part of the read is kept: 42 bases, read in frame from the first base.